Frequency places the clone carrying this TCR beta chain as medium-sized. This sample is drawn from a study of CXCR3-negative and CXCR3-positive naive CD8 T cells. It was by 5' RACE with UMI labels that the TRB cDNA libraries were prepared. Using the 5' RACE reads, TCRdb records one entry per CDR3 protein without DNA. Across 6,000 to 8,500 distinct CDR3 sequences, the top ten clones capture around 0.99% of the sample. There are 15 residues in the CDR3. Germline assignment: CDR1 DFQATT and CDR2 SNEGSKA (reference sequence). The material sequenced was naive CXCR3- CD8+ T cells from blood. Subset denoted: CD45RO-CCR7+CD27+CD95- naive CD8+ T cells lacking CXCR3 (TNR3-). V usage is TRBV20-1 and J usage is TRBJ2-1; TCRdb calls TRBD1, which cannot be checked without DNA. This TCR came from a human donor in good health. Some clones in this sample may be carry-over from other donors' samples. The chain's CDR3 is CSARDRDRGYNEQFF.